What follows are 24 T cell receptor beta chains derived from one specimen sequenced in a study of blood T cells in healthy people across ages. Next came a second PCR, run for roughly 7 to 12 cycles, which used a sample-barcoded 5' primer along with a J-beta primer mix. MiXCR was run by TCRdb on the 5' RACE reads, yielding one entry per CDR3 protein. Of hundreds of thousands of distinct CDR3 sequences listed, 25% to 35% were seen once; the top ten hold about a sixth. Input material: blood. The receptors stem from an elderly woman in good health.

In regard to this clonotype: A much larger clonotype is one base distant, so this may be a read error. V gene TRBV5-1 combines with J gene TRBJ2-1; weak D call: TRBD1 (6 bases). The length of the CDR3 is 15 residues. Germline V gives CDR1 SGHRS, CDR2 YFSETQ. The CDR3 coding sequence is TGCGCCAACAGCCAGACAGGATTTTCCTACAATGAGCAGTTCTTC. This translates into CANSQTGFSYNEQFF.

This clonotype showed up many times. V usage is TRBV6-4 and J usage is TRBJ2-7; 7 nucleotides match TRBD2. CDR1 MRHNA and CDR2 SNTAGT come from the germline V gene. This CDR3 contains 17 residues. V dropped 5 bases and J dropped 2; count of bases not matched to a gene: 15. The DNA for the CDR3 is TGTGCCAGCAGTCCCCCCGCAGAAACGCGGGAGACCTACGAGCAGTACTTC. It is translated as CASSPPAETRETYEQYF.

The chain links TRBV7-2 to TRBJ1-2, with D maybe TRBD1 (5 bases). Germline values: CDR1 SGHTA, CDR2 FQGNSA. Trimming left V 0 bases short and J 4 bases short, with 12 bases between. The length of the CDR3 is 15 residues. The CDR3 sequence: CASSLAKGRIYGYTF. DNA for the CDR3: TGTGCCAGCAGCTTAGCGAAGGGACGGATCTATGGCTACACCTTC.

This chain joins TRBV15 and TRBJ2-3; TRBD1 matches at 8 bases. The CDR3 runs 16 residues. Trimming at V came to 0 bases and at J to 3 bases, leaving 5 bases not matched to a gene. Germline assignment: CDR1 LNHNV and CDR2 YYDKDF (reference sequence). CDR3: CATSRDPTGATDTQYF. CDR3 nucleotide sequence: TGTGCCACCAGCAGAGATCCGACAGGGGCAACAGATACGCAGTATTTT.

About this clonotype: This may be a read error, as it is one base from a much larger clone. The chain couples TRBV29-1 to TRBJ2-1; D call uncertain. Trimming stripped 5 bases from V and 13 bases from J, with 12 bases between. This CDR3 comprises 10 residues. CDR1 and CDR2 from the germline V gene are SQVTM and ANQGSEA. This CDR3 is CSVRTETQFF. The CDR3 nucleotides read TGCAGCGTTCGTACAGAGACCCAGTTCTTC.

This clonotype occurred many times. The chain employs TRBV4-2 and TRBJ2-1, with D maybe TRBD1 (5 bases). Trimming shortened V by 3 bases and J by 7 bases, and 10 bases separated the two germline ends. Germline CDR1 LGHNA, CDR2 YNFKEQ. This CDR3 comprises 13 residues. For the CDR3, the DNA is TGTGCCAGCAGCCAGGGTTCAGGGAATGAGCAGTTCTTC. Its protein is CASSQGSGNEQFF.

In the case of this clonotype: Since the CDR3 does not end with the conserved phenylalanine or tryptophan, this likely comes from a read error. This chain joins TRBV29-1 and TRBJ1-1; D gene ambiguous. The ends were cut back, 1 base at V and 4 bases at J, with 10 bases in the middle. Germline assignment: CDR1 SQVTM and CDR2 ANQGSEA. This CDR3 region has 13 residues. CDR3 DNA: TGCAGCGTTGAAGTGGGAAGAGGCACTGAAGCTTTCGTT. Translated, it gives CSVEVGRGTEAFV.

The table lists this clonotype with many counts. V and J are TRBV20-1 and TRBJ2-7; TRBD1 agrees at 7 bases. With 6 bases clipped from V and 4 bases from J, the junction kept 12 bases outside the gene matches. CDR1 DFQATT and CDR2 SNEGSKA come from the germline V gene (reference sequence). The CDR3 covers 14 residues. The CDR3 DNA is TGCAGTGCACCCCGACAGGGAAAGGAGTACGAGCAGTACTTC. This sequence encodes CSAPRQGKEYEQYF.

The V call is TRBV20-1, the J call TRBJ1-4; D is ambiguous. V lost 3 bases to trimming and J lost 0 bases, with 5 bases between them. CDR3 length: 13 residues. Germline V gene lookup returns CDR1 DFQATT and CDR2 SNEGSKA (reference sequence). The CDR3 here is CSASAPTNEKLFF. The CDR3 nucleotides read TGCAGTGCTAGTGCACCAACTAATGAAAAACTGTTTTTT.

Points on this clonotype: This could be a read error, since a much larger clone is one nucleotide away. The chain carries TRBV10-3 and TRBJ2-1; D uncertain. TRBJ2-7 explains the end of the DNA better; the J call may be wrong. CDR1 and CDR2 (germline): ENHRY, SYGVKD. The CDR3 sequence is 13 residues long. As DNA, the CDR3 is TGTACCATCAGTGAGGCCAGATACAATGAGCAGTACTTC. Amino acid sequence: CTISEARYNEQYF.

This clonotype was counted at least ten times. The chain combines TRBV3-1 with TRBJ2-4; possible D gene TRBD1, 5 bases. V lost 6 bases to trimming and J lost 6 bases, with 12 bases between them. Germline V CDR1 and CDR2: LGHDT, YNNKEL (reference sequence). The CDR3 covers 13 residues. The CDR3 DNA reads as TGTGCCAGCAGAGGGGCAGGGTTAAACATTCAGTACTTC. Translation gives CASRGAGLNIQYF. Using reference TRBV3-1 and TRBJ2-4 for the parts outside the CDR3, the full variable domain is DTAVSQTPKYLVTQMGNDKSIKCEQNLGHDTMYWYKQDSKKFLKIMFSYNNKELIINETVPNRFSPKSPDKAHLNLHINSLELGDSAVYFCASRGAGLNIQYFGAGTRLSVL.

The V call is TRBV6-1, the J call TRBJ1-5; possibly TRBD1 for D (6 bases). The CDR3 consists of 15 residues. From germline, CDR1 is MNHNS and CDR2 SASEGT. The V end was cut by 1 base, the J end by 5 bases, with 12 bases between. CDR3 in amino acids: CASSEGSGAHQPQHF. CDR3 nucleotide sequence: TGTGCCAGCAGTGAAGGTTCAGGGGCCCATCAGCCCCAGCATTTT.

In its sample, this clonotype was seen a few times. A single base separates this from a much larger clone, so it may be a read error. The chain links TRBV12-3 or TRBV12-4 to TRBJ1-5; a possible D gene is TRBD1 (6 bases). The V gene lost 5 bases and the J gene lost 0 bases, with 11 bases spanning the gap. The CDR3 runs to 15 residues. The CDR3 is CASSKKGVSNQPQHF. In DNA, the CDR3 is TGTGCCAGCAGTAAAAAGGGGGTTAGCAATCAGCCCCAGCATTTT.

The CDR3 region is CSATLAGVNEQYF. CDR3 nucleotides: TGCAGTGCTACCCTAGCGGGAGTGAACGAGCAGTACTTC. The rearrangement joins TRBV20-1 to TRBJ2-7; 10 bases are shared with TRBD2. Trimming took 4 bases from V and 5 from J; bases not matched to a gene: 5. Germline CDR1 is DFQATT and CDR2 is SNEGSKA (reference sequence). The CDR3 is made up of 13 amino acids.

Notes on this clonotype: This clone may be a read error of a much larger clone one base away. This chain joins TRBV4-2 and TRBJ1-5; D possibly corresponds to TRBD1 (5 bases). The V gene's germline CDR1 is LGHNA and CDR2 YNFKEQ. The CDR3 length is 15 residues. Trimming cost V 1 base and J 6 bases, with 13 bases left between them. CDR3 in DNA: TGTGCCAGCAGCCAAGGGGGGACGGGGATTCAGCCCCAGCATTTT. It encodes CASSQGGTGIQPQHF.

This clonotype was counted ten times or more. This chain joins TRBV13 and TRBJ2-7; D may be TRBD1 (6 bases). Germline-derived CDR1 and CDR2 are PRHDT and FYEKMQ (reference sequence). Deletions cut 4 bases from V and 2 bases from J, with 12 bases between. The CDR3 is 14 residues long. CDR3 DNA: TGTGCCAGCAGCTCACCGGGACAACCCTACGAGCAGTACTTC. This gives the protein CASSSPGQPYEQYF. Variable domain in full (rest from reference TRBV13 and TRBJ2-7): AAGVIQSPRHLIKEKRETATLKCYPIPRHDTVYWYQQGPGQDPQFLISFYEKMQSDKGSIPDRFSAQQFSDYHSELNMSSLELGDSALYFCASSSPGQPYEQYFGPGTRLTVT.

This clonotype was detected a few times. This chain connects TRBV3-1 to TRBJ1-1, with D hard to call. CDR3 length equals 19 residues. With 4 bases removed from V and 6 bases from J, the gap between germline ends came to 30 bases. Germline values: CDR1 LGHDT, CDR2 YNNKEL (reference sequence). The CDR3 here is CASSRGLPGAGPLEAEAFF. The CDR3 coding sequence is TGTGCCAGCAGCCGGGGTCTTCCGGGCGCGGGTCCACTCGAGGCTGAAGCTTTCTTT.

This clonotype has at least ten counts. J is TRBJ2-3 and V is TRBV5-1; no clear D. There are 13 residues in the CDR3. The germline V gene has CDR1 SGHRS and CDR2 YFSETQ. V was trimmed by 1 base and J by 9 bases, leaving 12 bases between them. CDR3 protein: CASSLFLGETQYF. The CDR3 DNA is TGCGCCAGCAGCTTGTTTTTAGGCGAGACGCAGTATTTT.

Many counts were recorded for this clonotype. The rearrangement joins TRBV18 to TRBJ2-6; D not resolved. CDR1 KGHSH and CDR2 LQKENI come from the germline V gene. This CDR3 spans 14 amino acids. Trimming removed 6 bases at V and 3 bases at J, with 9 bases between. Here the CDR3 reads CASSPDLGANVLTF. DNA for the CDR3: TGTGCCAGCTCGCCCGATCTTGGGGCCAACGTCCTGACTTTC.

This clonotype occurred many times. The chain carries TRBV12-3 or TRBV12-4 and TRBJ2-2, with 7 bases fitting TRBD2. The CDR3 sequence is 15 residues long. V dropped 7 bases and J dropped 4; count of bases not matched to a gene: 9. DNA for the CDR3: TGTGCCAGCACCCTCGTGGGGGAGGGCACCGGGGAGCTGTTTTTT. As protein: CASTLVGEGTGELFF.

The V and J genes are TRBV20-1 and TRBJ2-5; 8 nucleotides line up with TRBD2. Unmatched junction bases numbered 13, after V lost 5 bases and J lost 11 bases. CDR3 length: 13 amino acids. Per the germline V gene, CDR1 is DFQATT and CDR2 is SNEGSKA (reference sequence). CDR3 in DNA: TGCAGTGCTTACCGGGGGGGTCGAGGTGAGCAGTACTTC. It translates to CSAYRGGRGEQYF.

This clonotype was detected ten times or more. This chain joins TRBV20-1 and TRBJ2-5, with D tentatively TRBD1 or TRBD2 (5 bases each). Germline-derived CDR1 and CDR2 are DFQATT and SNEGSKA (reference sequence). Trimming removed 3 bases from V and 5 bases from J, with 13 bases in between. CDR3 size: 13 residues. Here the CDR3 reads CSASGIGVETQYF. In DNA form, the CDR3 reads TGCAGTGCTAGCGGGATAGGGGTCGAGACCCAGTACTTC.

This clonotype was detected only a few times. The chain links TRBV10-1 to TRBJ1-1; the match to TRBD1 covers 9 bases. V gave up 8 bases and J gave up 1 base; unmatched junction bases: 8. CDR3 length: 15 residues. Germline lookup yields CDR1 WNHNN and CDR2 SYGVQD (reference sequence). CDR3 sequence: CASVGQGPANTEAFF. CDR3 DNA: TGCGCCAGCGTTGGACAGGGGCCTGCGAACACTGAAGCTTTCTTT.

This clonotype was counted ten times or more. The V and J genes are TRBV4-3 and TRBJ2-6; D unclear. This CDR3 region has 16 residues. The germline gives CDR1 LGHNA, CDR2 YSLEER. Trimming took 1 base from V and 0 from J, leaving 7 bases between them. CDR3 residues: CASSQVANSGANVLTF. In nucleotides, the CDR3 is TGCGCCAGCAGCCAAGTAGCTAACTCTGGGGCCAACGTCCTGACTTTC.